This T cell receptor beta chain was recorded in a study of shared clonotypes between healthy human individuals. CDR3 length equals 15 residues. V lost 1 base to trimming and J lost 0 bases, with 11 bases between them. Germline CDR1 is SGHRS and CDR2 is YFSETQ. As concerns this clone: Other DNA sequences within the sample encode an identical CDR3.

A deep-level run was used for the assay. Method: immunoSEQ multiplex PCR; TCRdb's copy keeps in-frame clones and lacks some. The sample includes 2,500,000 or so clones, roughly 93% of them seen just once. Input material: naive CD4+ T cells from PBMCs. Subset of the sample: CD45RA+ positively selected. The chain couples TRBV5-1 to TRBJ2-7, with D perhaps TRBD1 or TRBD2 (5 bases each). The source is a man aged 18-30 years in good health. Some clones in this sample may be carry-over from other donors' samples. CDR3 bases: TGCGCCAGCAGCTTGATCTCAGGGAGCTCCTACGAGCAGTACTTC. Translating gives CASSLISGSSYEQYF.